These T cell receptor beta chains were read from a single sample in a study of CD8 T cells in Susac syndrome. From the immunoSEQ multiplex PCR reads, TCRdb called clonotypes with MiXCR, one entry per CDR3 protein. The profile shows 100,000 to 110,000 distinct CDR3 sequences, around 96% of them singletons. Sequenced input: CD8+ T cells from PBMCs. The receptor set was obtained from a human donor with Susac syndrome. Each CDR3 is given without its conserved first and last residue.

TRBV20-1	TRBJ2-1	12	SATGLADYNEQF
TRBV20-1	TRBJ1-2	10	SARTGEGGYT
TRBV3-1	TRBJ2-3	12	ASSPGLAPDTQY
TRBV20-1	TRBJ2-5	12	SARDPKERGTQY
TRBV5-1	TRBJ1-2	12	ASSPTQGITGYT
TRBV2	TRBJ1-1	11	ASSQELGTEAF
TRBV7-9	TRBJ2-2	13	ASTRWLQNTGELF
TRBV7-9	TRBJ2-5	11	ASSRPNQETQY
TRBV29-1	TRBJ2-7	10	SVGAGPYEQY
TRBV18	TRBJ2-7	13	ASSPGLAGTYEQY